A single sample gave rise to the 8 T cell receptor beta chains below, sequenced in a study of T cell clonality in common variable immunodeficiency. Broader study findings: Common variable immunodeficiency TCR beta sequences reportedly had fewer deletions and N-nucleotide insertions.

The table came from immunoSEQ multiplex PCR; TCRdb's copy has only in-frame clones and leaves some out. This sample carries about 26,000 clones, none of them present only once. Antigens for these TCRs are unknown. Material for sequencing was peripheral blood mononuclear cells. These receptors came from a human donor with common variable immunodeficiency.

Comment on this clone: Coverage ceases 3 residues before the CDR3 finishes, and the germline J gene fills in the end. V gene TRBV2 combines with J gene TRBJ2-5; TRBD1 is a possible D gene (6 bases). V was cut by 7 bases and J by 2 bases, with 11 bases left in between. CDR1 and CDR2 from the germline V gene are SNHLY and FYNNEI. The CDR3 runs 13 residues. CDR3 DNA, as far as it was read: TGTGCCAGCAAGCAGGACAGACAAGAGACC. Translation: CASKQDRQET. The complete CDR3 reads CASKQDRQETQYF.

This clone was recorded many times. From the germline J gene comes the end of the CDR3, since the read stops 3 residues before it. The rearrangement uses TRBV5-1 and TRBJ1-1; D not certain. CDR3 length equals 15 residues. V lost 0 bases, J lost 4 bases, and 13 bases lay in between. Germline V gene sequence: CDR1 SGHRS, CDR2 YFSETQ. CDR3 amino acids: CASSLELGGRTEAFF. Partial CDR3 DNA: TGCGCCAGCAGCTTGGAATTAGGTGGGCGCACTGAA. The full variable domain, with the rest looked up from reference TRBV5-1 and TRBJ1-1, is KAGVTQTPRYLIKTRGQQVTLSCSPISGHRSVSWYQQTPGQGLQFLFEYFSETQRNKGNFPGRFSGRQFSNSRSEMNVSTLELGDSALYLCASSLELGGRTEAFFGQGTRLTVV.

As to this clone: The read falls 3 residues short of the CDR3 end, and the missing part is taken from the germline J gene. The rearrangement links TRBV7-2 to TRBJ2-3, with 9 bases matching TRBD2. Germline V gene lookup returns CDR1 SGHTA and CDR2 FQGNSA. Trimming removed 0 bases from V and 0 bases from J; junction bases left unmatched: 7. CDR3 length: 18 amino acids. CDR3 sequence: CASSLASGSSFSTDTQYF. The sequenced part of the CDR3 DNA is TGTGCCAGCAGCTTAGCTAGCGGGAGTTCTTTTAGCACAGATACG.

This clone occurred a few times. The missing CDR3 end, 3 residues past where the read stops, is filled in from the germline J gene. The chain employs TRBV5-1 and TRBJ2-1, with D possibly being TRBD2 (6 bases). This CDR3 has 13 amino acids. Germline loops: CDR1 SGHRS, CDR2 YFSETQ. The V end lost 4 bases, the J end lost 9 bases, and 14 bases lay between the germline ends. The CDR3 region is CASSTTLTSEQFF. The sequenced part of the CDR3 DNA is TGCGCCAGCAGCACGACCCTGACTAGTGAG.

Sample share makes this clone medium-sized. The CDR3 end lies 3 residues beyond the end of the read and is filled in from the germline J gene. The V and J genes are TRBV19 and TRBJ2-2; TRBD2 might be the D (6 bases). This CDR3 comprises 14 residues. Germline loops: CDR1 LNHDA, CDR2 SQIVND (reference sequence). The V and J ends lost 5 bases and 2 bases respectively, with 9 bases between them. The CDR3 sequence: CASSLGLNTGELFF. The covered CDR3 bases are TGTGCCAGTAGTCTTGGACTAAACACCGGGGAG.

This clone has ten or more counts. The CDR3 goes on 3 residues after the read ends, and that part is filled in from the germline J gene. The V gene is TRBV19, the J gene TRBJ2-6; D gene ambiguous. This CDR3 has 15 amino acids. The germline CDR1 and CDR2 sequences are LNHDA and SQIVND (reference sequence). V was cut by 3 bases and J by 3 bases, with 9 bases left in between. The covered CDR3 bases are TGTGCCAGTAGTATTTCCCATTTTGGGGCCAACGTC. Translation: CASSISHFGANV. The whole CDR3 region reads CASSISHFGANVLTF.

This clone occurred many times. CDR3 sequence reads: CASSRTGGYEQYF. The CDR3 DNA, read in part, is TGTGCCAGTAGCCGGACAGGGGGCTACGAG. The chain has TRBV19 and TRBJ2-7; 10 bases fit TRBD1. The CDR3 goes on 3 residues after the read ends, and that part is filled in from the germline J gene. Germline assignment: CDR1 LNHDA and CDR2 SQIVND (reference sequence). CDR3 length equals 13 residues. Unmatched junction bases numbered 2, after V lost 6 bases and J lost 3 bases.

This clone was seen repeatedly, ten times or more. The CDR3 sequence is CASSEHQTSGSSDTQYF. Partial CDR3 DNA: TGTGCCAGCAGTGAACACCAGACTAGCGGGAGTTCTGATACG. V gene TRBV6-1 combines with J gene TRBJ2-3; 12 bases are shared with TRBD2. The read is 3 residues too short to cover the CDR3 end, so that end is filled in from the germline J gene. This CDR3 has 17 residues. CDR1 and CDR2 from the germline V gene are MNHNS and SASEGT. J was trimmed by 6 bases and V by 2 bases; bases with no gene match: 9.